Shown below are 11 T cell receptor beta chains from a single sample sequenced in a study of cytomegalovirus exposure and HLA in healthy donors (dated by TCRdb to 2016 to 2017). Libraries were constructed by the immunoSEQ multiplex PCR assay. A mixture of 60 forward primers for TCR Vbeta segments and 13 reverse primers for TCR Jbeta segments was used in the multiplex PCR. TCRdb's version of the immuneACCESS table is confined to in-frame rearrangements and falls short of the full clone set. An unresolved V gene accounts for under half of the shortfall where checked; the remainder is of unknown origin. For this sample the table gives about 130,000 clones, of which about two thirds were detected only once. In total, the top ten clones hold around 4% of the sample. Sequenced input: PBMCs. The receptors derive from a man aged 25 to 40 in good health and CMV-seronegative.

A note on this clone: A junction boundary mismatches the germline segment, possibly from a read error. The chain is built from TRBV5-1 and TRBJ2-2; D is perhaps TRBD2 (5 bases). Germline V gene data show CDR1 as SGHRS and CDR2 as YFSETQ. The CDR3 covers 16 residues. The CDR3 nucleotides read TGCGCCAGCAGTAACCGGGGAGCCTCGAACGCCGGGGAGCTGTTTTTT. Amino acids: CASSNRGASNAGELFF.

The genes are TRBV5-1 and TRBJ2-7; tentative D call: TRBD1 (7 bases). CDR1 and CDR2 (germline): SGHRS, YFSETQ. The CDR3 runs 15 residues. V lost 0 bases and J lost 5, with 15 bases in between. Written as DNA, the CDR3 is TGCGCCAGCAGCTTGGTCAGGGGGGTAAGGGACGAGCAGTACTTC. Amino acids: CASSLVRGVRDEQYF.

This clone has just a few counts. V is TRBV5-1 and J is TRBJ2-1; 15 nucleotides line up with TRBD2. Germline V gene data show CDR1 as SGHRS and CDR2 as YFSETQ. The CDR3 is 15 amino acids. V lost 3 bases, J lost 10 bases, and 5 bases stayed unmatched. DNA of the CDR3: TGCGCCAGCAGCTGGACTAGCGGGGGGGTGAGAGAGCAGTTCTTC. Protein product: CASSWTSGGVREQFF.

The chain links TRBV7-3 to TRBJ2-7, with D maybe TRBD1 (7 bases). In germline, CDR1 is SGHTA, CDR2 FQGTGA. With 3 bases removed from V and 7 bases from J, the gap between germline ends came to 28 bases. CDR3 size: 18 residues. The CDR3 loop is CASSLVFPEEGALGEQYF. In DNA form, the CDR3 reads TGTGCCAGCAGCTTGGTCTTCCCCGAGGAGGGGGCGTTGGGGGAGCAGTACTTC.

This clone was seen a few times. The chain joins TRBV11-2 to TRBJ1-6, with TRBD1 matching over 11 bases. Germline V CDR1 and CDR2: SGHAT, FQNNGV. CDR3 length: 15 residues. The V and J ends lost 5 bases and 10 bases, in that order; junction bases with no gene match: 7. CDR3 nucleotide sequence: TGTGCCAGCAGCCCCGGGACAGGGGGAAGCTCACCCCTCCACTTT. Amino acid sequence: CASSPGTGGSSPLHF.

The chain is built from TRBV5-5 and TRBJ2-5; TRBD1 matches 7 bases. Trimming removed 4 bases from V and 2 bases from J; junction bases left unmatched: 8. This CDR3 comprises 15 residues. Germline V gives CDR1 SGHKS, CDR2 YYEKEE (reference sequence). This CDR3 is CASSGGGTEQETQYF. CDR3 nucleotide sequence: TGTGCCAGCAGCGGTGGTGGGACAGAACAAGAGACCCAGTACTTC.

This clone was seen more than once but under ten times. V usage is TRBV7-6 and J usage is TRBJ2-7; TRBD2 might be the D (5 bases). In germline, CDR1 is SGHVS, CDR2 FNYEAQ. The CDR3 covers 14 residues. V shed 1 base and J shed 6 bases, with 13 bases lying between them. This CDR3 reads CASSLGGSFSEQYF. In nucleotides, the CDR3 is TGTGCCAGCAGCTTAGGCGGGTCTTTTTCCGAGCAGTACTTC.

The V gene is TRBV9, the J gene TRBJ1-2; D is ambiguous. CDR3 length equals 14 residues. Germline V gene sequence: CDR1 SGDLS, CDR2 YYNGEE. V lost 0 bases and J lost 4, with 10 bases in between. The CDR3 bases are TGTGCCAGCAGCGTAGTGGACTCCGGCTATGGCTACACCTTC. Translating gives CASSVVDSGYGYTF.

This chain uses TRBV19 with TRBJ1-6, with D perhaps TRBD1 (6 bases). Germline V gene lookup returns CDR1 LNHDA and CDR2 SQIVND (reference sequence). The CDR3 has 16 amino acids. V gave up 3 bases and J gave up 6 bases, with 15 bases separating them. CDR3 DNA sequence: TGTGCCAGTAGTATTTTCAGGGGCGGTAGTAATTCACCCCTCCACTTT. Its protein product is CASSIFRGGSNSPLHF.

The chain joins TRBV5-1 to TRBJ2-7; D perhaps matches TRBD1 (6 bases). Per germline, CDR1 SGHRS and CDR2 YFSETQ. The CDR3 contains 13 residues. V lost 4 bases to trimming and J lost 3 bases, with 11 bases between them. The CDR3 DNA is TGCGCCAGCAGCCCCGGACAGAACTACGAGCAGTACTTC. Residues: CASSPGQNYEQYF. Using reference TRBV5-1 and TRBJ2-7 for the parts outside the CDR3, the full variable domain is KAGVTQTPRYLIKTRGQQVTLSCSPISGHRSVSWYQQTPGQGLQFLFEYFSETQRNKGNFPGRFSGRQFSNSRSEMNVSTLELGDSALYLCASSPGQNYEQYFGPGTRLTVT.

This clone was seen a few times. The chain links TRBV27 to TRBJ2-1; 10 bases line up with TRBD1. Germline V gives CDR1 MNHEY, CDR2 SMNVEV (reference sequence). CDR3 length: 14 amino acids. V dropped 8 bases and J dropped 5; count of bases not matched to a gene: 6. The CDR3: CASCGTGADNEQFF. The CDR3 bases are TGTGCCAGCTGTGGGACAGGGGCCGACAATGAGCAGTTCTTC.